The 30 T cell receptor beta chains in this list originate from one sample, sequenced in a study of cytomegalovirus exposure and HLA in healthy donors (dated 2017 in TCRdb). Library preparation employed the immunoSEQ multiplex PCR assay. The clones in this table, taken by TCRdb from immuneACCESS, are in-frame only. Not every clone is retained; where verified, under half of the shortfall comes from an unresolved V gene, and the cause of the rest is unknown. A total of roughly 98,000 clones appear in this sample, roughly 87% of them only once. In total, the top ten clones hold about 6% of the sample. Sequenced material: PBMCs. Receptors were obtained from a man aged 18 to 30 in good health and CMV-seropositive.

This clone was recorded once. This rearrangement joins TRBV7-2 to TRBJ1-5; TRBD1 might be the D (5 bases). This CDR3 has 16 amino acids. Trimming removed 2 bases at V and 0 bases at J, with 11 bases between. Germline CDR1 reads SGHTA; CDR2 reads FQGNSA. This CDR3 reads CASSLSSGNSNQPQHF. In DNA, the CDR3 is TGTGCCAGCAGCTTATCGTCAGGGAATAGCAATCAGCCCCAGCATTTT.

V is TRBV7-9 and J is TRBJ1-3; D is uncertain. Looked up from germline, CDR1 is SEHNR and CDR2 is FQNEAQ (reference sequence). Trimming took 1 base from V and 2 from J, leaving 9 bases between them. This CDR3 region has 15 residues. The CDR3 sequence is CASSLEPDTGNTIYF. For the CDR3, the DNA is TGTGCCAGCAGCTTAGAACCTGACACTGGAAACACCATATATTTT.

The V gene is TRBV20-1, the J gene TRBJ2-7, with unresolved D. The CDR3 sequence is 11 residues long. CDR1 is DFQATT, CDR2 SNEGSKA, per germline (reference sequence). V was cut by 3 bases and J by 5 bases, with 8 bases left in between. The CDR3 DNA follows: TGCAGTGCTAGTGAGAGCCACGAGCAGTACTTC. This gives the protein CSASESHEQYF.

The rearrangement links TRBV11-2 to TRBJ1-6, with 7 nucleotides matching TRBD1. V dropped 5 bases and J dropped 6; count of bases not matched to a gene: 4. The CDR3 consists of 14 residues. Germline V lookup: CDR1 SGHAT, CDR2 FQNNGV. As DNA, the CDR3 is TGTGCCAGCAGCCTGGACAGGACTAATTCACCCCTCCACTTT. Encoded protein: CASSLDRTNSPLHF.

The V call is TRBV6-1, the J call TRBJ1-4; the match to TRBD1 covers 8 bases. V lost 3 bases to trimming and J lost 0 bases; unmatched junction nucleotides: 6. The germline CDR1 and CDR2 sequences are MNHNS and SASEGT. The CDR3 runs to 17 residues. In nucleotides, the CDR3 is TGTGCCAGCAGTGACCCGGGACAGGAGGCAACTAATGAAAAACTGTTTTTT. Translation: CASSDPGQEATNEKLFF.

The chain carries TRBV19 and TRBJ2-3; 10 nucleotides align to TRBD2. The V and J ends lost 3 bases and 3 bases, in that order; junction bases with no gene match: 15. The CDR3 runs to 19 residues. Germline values: CDR1 LNHDA, CDR2 SQIVND (reference sequence). CDR3 sequence: CASSIGTSGEIGPTDTQYF. Here the CDR3 DNA reads TGTGCCAGTAGTATTGGAACTAGCGGGGAGATTGGTCCGACAGATACGCAGTATTTT. Supplemented by reference TRBV19 and TRBJ2-3, the full variable domain reads DGGITQSPKYLFRKEGQNVTLSCEQNLNHDAMYWYRQDPGQGLRLIYYSQIVNDFQKGDIAEGYSVSREKKESFPLTVTSAQKNPTAFYLCASSIGTSGEIGPTDTQYFGPGTRLTVL.

This clone was detected once. The chain combines TRBV27 with TRBJ1-2, with 12 bases identical to TRBD1. V lost 5 bases and J lost 5; bases outside the gene matches: 9. The CDR3 loop spans 16 amino acids. Germline CDR1 is MNHEY and CDR2 is SMNVEV (reference sequence). The CDR3 region has the DNA TGTGCCAGCAGTGATGCCGGGACAGGGGGCGCATATGGCTACACCTTC. Translated, it gives CASSDAGTGGAYGYTF.

The chain uses TRBV2 and TRBJ2-6, with 8 nucleotides matching TRBD1. V shed 2 bases and J 1 base; nucleotides not matched to a gene: 10. Germline V lookup: CDR1 SNHLY, CDR2 FYNNEI. The CDR3 loop spans 19 amino acids. CDR3 nucleotides: TGTGCCAGCAGTGAAAGGCTTAACAGGGGGAGTTCTGGGGCCAACGTCCTGACTTTC. Its translation: CASSERLNRGSSGANVLTF. Variable domain in full (rest from reference TRBV2 and TRBJ2-6): EPEVTQTPSHQVTQMGQEVILRCVPISNHLYFYWYRQILGQKVEFLVSFYNNEISEKSEIFDDQFSVERPDGSNFTLKIRSTKLEDSAMYFCASSERLNRGSSGANVLTFGAGSRLTVL.

The chain has TRBV7-3 and TRBJ2-7, with D maybe TRBD1 (6 bases). CDR1 is SGHTA and CDR2 is FQGTGA in the germline V gene. Trimming pared 2 bases from V and 7 bases from J, leaving 12 bases between. CDR3 length: 13 residues. For the CDR3, the DNA is TGTGCCAGCAGCTTATCCAGACAGGCAGAGCAGTACTTC. Protein product: CASSLSRQAEQYF.

The V call is TRBV15, the J call TRBJ2-3; maybe TRBD2 (6 bases). V was cut by 5 bases and J by 2 bases, with 14 bases left in between. CDR3 length: 15 amino acids. Looked up from germline, CDR1 is LNHNV and CDR2 is YYDKDF (reference sequence). This chain's CDR3 is CATSSSRGSTDTQYF. DNA for the CDR3: TGTGCCACCAGCTCTTCGCGGGGATCCACAGATACGCAGTATTTT.

V usage is TRBV7-9 and J usage is TRBJ2-7; no reliable D call. The CDR3 loop spans 14 amino acids. Germline assignment: CDR1 SEHNR and CDR2 FQNEAQ (reference sequence). Trimming pared 3 bases from V and 4 bases from J, leaving 13 bases between. CDR3 protein: CASSFSERPYEQYF. DNA of the CDR3: TGTGCCAGCAGCTTCTCGGAGAGGCCTTACGAGCAGTACTTC. Using reference TRBV7-9 and TRBJ2-7 for the parts outside the CDR3, the full variable domain is DTGVSQNPRHKITKRGQNVTFRCDPISEHNRLYWYRQTLGQGPEFLTYFQNEAQLEKSRLLSDRFSAERPKGSFSTLEIQRTEQGDSAMYLCASSFSERPYEQYFGPGTRLTVT.

This clone was detected only a few times. The chain has TRBV6-5 and TRBJ1-5; weak D call: TRBD1 (6 bases). Germline CDR1 MNHEY, CDR2 SVGAGI. The CDR3 runs 14 residues. Trimming took 4 bases from V and 7 from J, leaving 14 bases between them. The CDR3 DNA reads TGTGCCAGCAGTTCATCAGGGGTCGGGCAGCCCCAGCATTTT. Its protein is CASSSSGVGQPQHF.

The rearrangement joins TRBV5-1 to TRBJ2-3; 8 bases map to TRBD2. From germline, CDR1 is SGHRS and CDR2 YFSETQ. The CDR3 consists of 16 residues. With 0 bases clipped from V and 1 base from J, the junction kept 4 bases outside the gene matches. The CDR3 sequence: CASSLAQAGGTDTQYF. CDR3 DNA sequence: TGCGCCAGCAGCTTGGCCCAAGCGGGAGGCACAGATACGCAGTATTTT.

V and J are TRBV29-1 and TRBJ2-2, with D perhaps matching TRBD2 (5 bases). The germline V gene encodes CDR1 SQVTM and CDR2 ANQGSEA. The CDR3 has 15 residues. V was clipped by 1 base and J by 1 base, with 10 bases between them. DNA for the CDR3: TGCAGCGTTGAAGTCAGCGGAAGGAACACCGGGGAGCTGTTTTTT. Residues: CSVEVSGRNTGELFF.

V gene TRBV7-9 combines with J gene TRBJ2-3; the match to TRBD1 covers 7 bases. With 1 base clipped from V and 2 bases from J, the junction kept 9 bases outside the gene matches. Germline V gene lookup returns CDR1 SEHNR and CDR2 FQNEAQ (reference sequence). The CDR3 covers 17 residues. CDR3 protein: CASSLGGRGLDTDTQYF. The CDR3 nucleotides are TGTGCCAGCAGCTTAGGTGGCAGGGGGTTGGACACAGATACGCAGTATTTT. Together with reference TRBV7-9 and TRBJ2-3, the CDR3 gives the full variable domain: DTGVSQNPRHKITKRGQNVTFRCDPISEHNRLYWYRQTLGQGPEFLTYFQNEAQLEKSRLLSDRFSAERPKGSFSTLEIQRTEQGDSAMYLCASSLGGRGLDTDTQYFGPGTRLTVL.

This chain connects TRBV29-1 to TRBJ2-3, with 8 bases aligning to TRBD1. The CDR3 is 14 residues long. V was clipped by 2 bases and J by 2 bases; unmatched bases: 3. Per the germline V gene, CDR1 is SQVTM and CDR2 is ANQGSEA. CDR3 amino acids: CSVERTGTTDTQYF. CDR3 coding DNA: TGCAGCGTTGAACGGACAGGGACCACAGATACGCAGTATTTT.

The chain employs TRBV6-1 and TRBJ1-5; D ambiguous. The CDR3 runs to 13 residues. Germline CDR1 and CDR2: MNHNS and SASEGT. V lost 1 base to trimming and J lost 5 bases, with 6 bases between them. CDR3 sequence (DNA): TGTGCCAGCAGTGAAGTGGCAGATCAGCCCCAGCATTTT. Its translation is CASSEVADQPQHF.

This sequence joins TRBV7-7 and TRBJ1-1, with D perhaps TRBD1 (5 bases). Looked up from germline, CDR1 is SSHAT and CDR2 is FNYEAQ (reference sequence). This CDR3 comprises 19 residues. V was trimmed by 2 bases and J by 0 bases, leaving 22 bases between them. The CDR3 region is CASSLLRPHGGEMNTEAFF. The CDR3 DNA sequence: TGTGCCAGCAGCTTACTCCGACCACACGGGGGAGAGATGAACACTGAAGCTTTCTTT.

This sequence joins TRBV7-2 and TRBJ2-7; TRBD2 is a possible D gene (6 bases). This CDR3 has 15 amino acids. Trimming removed 4 bases at V and 2 bases at J, with 15 bases between. Germline V lookup: CDR1 SGHTA, CDR2 FQGNSA. CDR3: CASSSIAEITYEQYF. The CDR3 coding sequence is TGTGCCAGCAGCTCTATAGCGGAAATAACCTACGAGCAGTACTTC.

CDR3 sequence (DNA): TGTGCCAGCAGCATATACAGCAGCCCCTATAATTCACCCCTCCACTTT. This codes for CASSIYSSPYNSPLHF. V is TRBV7-9 and J is TRBJ1-6; D remains ambiguous. The germline V and J ends were trimmed by 5 bases and 2 bases, with 13 bases remaining between them. Germline assignment: CDR1 SEHNR and CDR2 FQNEAQ (reference sequence). The CDR3 extends over 16 amino acids. The full variable domain, its missing parts supplied by reference TRBV7-9 and TRBJ1-6, is DTGVSQNPRHKITKRGQNVTFRCDPISEHNRLYWYRQTLGQGPEFLTYFQNEAQLEKSRLLSDRFSAERPKGSFSTLEIQRTEQGDSAMYLCASSIYSSPYNSPLHFGNGTRLTVT.

This clone occurred once. The chain links TRBV10-2 to TRBJ2-5; possible D gene TRBD2, 5 bases. Trimming took off 8 bases at V and 4 bases at J, with 11 bases between the two ends. Germline CDR1 and CDR2: WSHSY and SAAADI. The CDR3 loop spans 12 amino acids. The CDR3 bases are TGCGCCAGCGGACCGGGGAGAGAGACCCAGTACTTC. It encodes CASGPGRETQYF.

The J gene is TRBJ2-6, the V gene TRBV7-2, with D perhaps matching TRBD2 (6 bases). The CDR3 is 16 residues long. CDR1 SGHTA and CDR2 FQGNSA come from the germline V gene. Trimming shortened V by 3 bases and J by 4 bases, and 13 bases separated the two germline ends. This chain's CDR3 is CASSLAGLAGANVLTF. Here the CDR3 DNA reads TGTGCCAGCAGCTTGGCGGGCCTAGCGGGGGCCAACGTCCTGACTTTC.

A few counts support this clone. The chain employs TRBV28 and TRBJ1-5; tentatively, D is TRBD1 (6 bases). With 5 bases removed from V and 5 bases from J, the gap between germline ends came to 13 bases. CDR3 length: 14 residues. CDR1 and CDR2 (germline): MDHEN, SYDVKM. The CDR3 loop is CASSPGQWDQPQHF. Written as DNA, the CDR3 is TGTGCCAGCAGTCCAGGACAGTGGGATCAGCCCCAGCATTTT.

Only one count was recorded for this clone. The V and J genes are TRBV27 and TRBJ1-2, with 8 positions matching TRBD1. CDR1 is MNHEY, CDR2 SMNVEV, per germline (reference sequence). This CDR3 region has 13 residues. V trimming: 5 bases; J trimming: 7 bases; junction bases outside the gene matches: 6. The CDR3, as DNA: TGTGCCAGCAGTCCCCCAGGGACAGGTGGCTACACCTTC. It is translated as CASSPPGTGGYTF.

The chain recombines TRBV4-3 with TRBJ2-3; maybe TRBD2 (6 bases). The V end was cut by 4 bases, the J end by 2 bases, with 19 bases between. Germline V gene data show CDR1 as LGHNA and CDR2 as YSLEER. The CDR3 spans 17 residues. CDR3 sequence reads: CASSPRGKVTSTDTQYF. For the CDR3, the DNA is TGCGCCAGCAGCCCACGGGGGAAGGTCACCTCCACAGATACGCAGTATTTT.

The chain links TRBV7-3 to TRBJ1-5; no clear D. Germline V gives CDR1 SGHTA, CDR2 FQGTGA. CDR3 length: 13 residues. V was shortened by 0 bases and J by 9 bases, with 9 bases between the two germline ends. The CDR3, as DNA: TGTGCCAGCAGCTTAACGTCCTTCGGGCCCCAGCATTTT. Its translation is CASSLTSFGPQHF.

This chain links TRBV15 with TRBJ2-1; D remains ambiguous. Germline V gene lookup returns CDR1 LNHNV and CDR2 YYDKDF (reference sequence). This CDR3 has 11 amino acids. V lost 6 bases and J 7 bases, leaving 7 bases between the germline ends. CDR3 loop: CATSEVNEQFF. The CDR3, as DNA: TGTGCCACCAGTGAGGTAAATGAGCAGTTCTTC.

The rearrangement links TRBV10-1 to TRBJ2-2; 10 bases agree with TRBD1. Germline CDR1 WNHNN, CDR2 SYGVQD (reference sequence). The junction had 8 bases not matched to a gene; V was cut back by 10 bases and J by 0 bases. CDR3 length: 16 residues. The CDR3 sequence is CATGTGDTTNTGELFF. The CDR3 nucleotides read TGCGCCACCGGGACAGGGGATACGACGAACACCGGGGAGCTGTTTTTT.

This clone was recorded a few times. The CDR3 DNA is TGTGCCAGCAGCTCTGGACTTTCATTGGGCGAGCAGTACTTC. This sequence encodes CASSSGLSLGEQYF. The rearrangement joins TRBV7-9 to TRBJ2-7; TRBD2 might be the D (5 bases). CDR3 length equals 14 residues. V lost 4 bases, J lost 6 bases, and 16 bases lay in between. Germline V lookup: CDR1 SEHNR, CDR2 FQNEAQ (reference sequence). Filled out from reference TRBV7-9 and TRBJ2-7, the complete variable domain reads DTGVSQNPRHKITKRGQNVTFRCDPISEHNRLYWYRQTLGQGPEFLTYFQNEAQLEKSRLLSDRFSAERPKGSFSTLEIQRTEQGDSAMYLCASSSGLSLGEQYFGPGTRLTVT.

V usage is TRBV5-1 and J usage is TRBJ1-3; the D gene is possibly TRBD1 (6 bases). The ends were cut back, 0 bases at V and 0 bases at J, with 13 bases in the middle. The CDR3 has 17 residues. Germline V gene sequence: CDR1 SGHRS, CDR2 YFSETQ. CDR3 sequence (DNA): TGCGCCAGCAGCTTGGCCGGGGGGCCTAACTCTGGAAACACCATATATTTT. Residues: CASSLAGGPNSGNTIYF.